This T cell receptor (beta chain) emerged from a study of blood T cell repertoires in COVID-19. As handled by the study authors: It was from reference gene primer amplification that nucleated cell counts were estimated. The data were produced by immunoSEQ multiplex PCR, yet TCRdb's version contains in-frame clones alone and is incomplete. For V, J and clone size, that table is used; D and trimming come from the DNA. Among 150,000 to 200,000 clones listed, more than 65% were seen once. Participants spanned ages roughly 18 to 95 years and resided in 20 to 25 US areas. Participants' reported clinical history set cohort assignment. This CDR3 has 13 residues. The V gene's germline CDR1 is LGHDT and CDR2 YNNKEL (reference sequence). The V end was cut by 0 bases, the J end by 9 bases, with 9 bases between. This clone was recorded once.

Sequenced material: PBMCs or T cells enriched from blood (not recorded which). The sequence was obtained from a woman in her forties or fifties with acute COVID-19. J is TRBJ2-1 and V is TRBV3-1 (or the pseudogene TRBV3-2); the D gene is possibly TRBD2 (5 bases). The CDR3 coding sequence is TGTGCCAGCAGCCAAGAAGGGAGCGGTGAGCAGTTCTTC. It translates to CASSQEGSGEQFF.